These T cell receptor beta chains were read from a single sample in a study of shared clonotypes between healthy human individuals. Here immunoSEQ multiplex PCR was the method, and the copy in TCRdb shows in-frame clones only, minus some. The sample shows roughly 2,000,000 clones, about 95% of them seen only once. Sample: naive CD8+ T cells sorted from blood. The receptors here all came from a man between 18 and 29 years old in good health. The CDR3 runs from the conserved cysteine through the conserved F or W. The D gene is left open where the match is weak. The size entry is marked missing in some rows and otherwise reads once, few, many or a size class.

DNA,CDR3,length,V,size,D,J
TGTGCCAGCAGTGAGGGCAGCTACTATGGCTACACCTTC,CASSEGSYYGYTF,13,TRBV2,NA,NA,TRBJ1-2
TGTGCCAGCAGCTTAGAGCAGGACGCCACCTCCTACGAGCAGTACTTC,CASSLEQDATSYEQYF,16,TRBV7-6,once,NA,TRBJ2-7
TGCGCCAGCCGACAGGATCCCTATTATGGCTACACCTTC,CASRQDPYYGYTF,13,TRBV10-2,NA,NA,TRBJ1-2
TGTGCCAGCAGTTCCGGACAGGGCGGGCACGAGCAGTACTTC,CASSSGQGGHEQYF,14,TRBV27,NA,TRBD1,TRBJ2-7
TGCGCCAGCAGTGAGTCCCGGCGACTAAACCACCGGGACACCTATCAGCCCCAGCATTTT,CASSESRRLNHRDTYQPQHF,20,TRBV10-1,NA,NA,TRBJ1-5
TGTGCCAGCAGCTTAGTTCTTACCCCAGATACGCAGTATTTT,CASSLVLTPDTQYF,14,TRBV7-9,NA,NA,TRBJ2-3
TGCGCCAGCAGCCCCTCTCTCCAGATGTACTCTGGAAACACCATATATTTT,CASSPSLQMYSGNTIYF,17,TRBV4-3,NA,NA,TRBJ1-3
TGTGCCTTTGCAGGGGTTACCGGGGAGCTGTTTTTT,CAFAGVTGELFF,12,TRBV6-1,once,NA,TRBJ2-2
TGCGCCAGCAGCCAACCCCCCGACAGGAACTCCTACGAGCAGTACTTC,CASSQPPDRNSYEQYF,16,TRBV4-1,NA,NA,TRBJ2-7
TGCGCCAGCAGCCAAGTTGGACAGGCCTACGAGCAGTACTTC,CASSQVGQAYEQYF,14,TRBV4-1,NA,TRBD1,TRBJ2-7
TGTGCCAGCAGTTACTCGACCGGAAGGTACCAAGAGACCCAGTACTTC,CASSYSTGRYQETQYF,16,TRBV6-5,NA,NA,TRBJ2-5
TGTGCCAGCAGCTTGGAAAGCGGGGGAGTCACCGGGGAGCTGTTTTTT,CASSLESGGVTGELFF,16,TRBV7-6,NA,TRBD2,TRBJ2-2
TGTGCCAGCAGTTTGAAAGGGGGAATTTATGGCTACACCTTC,CASSLKGGIYGYTF,14,TRBV28,NA,NA,TRBJ1-2
TGTGCCAGCAGTGATGGCGGGAGAGACGCAGATACGCAGTATTTT,CASSDGGRDADTQYF,15,TRBV2,NA,TRBD2,TRBJ2-3
TGTGCCAGTAGTCCGCAGGGGAACCTCTACGAGCAGTACTTC,CASSPQGNLYEQYF,14,TRBV19,NA,NA,TRBJ2-7
TGTGCCAGCAGTGCGCGGGGGGGGCACAATGAGCAGTTCTTC,CASSARGGHNEQFF,14,TRBV6-4,NA,TRBD2,TRBJ2-1